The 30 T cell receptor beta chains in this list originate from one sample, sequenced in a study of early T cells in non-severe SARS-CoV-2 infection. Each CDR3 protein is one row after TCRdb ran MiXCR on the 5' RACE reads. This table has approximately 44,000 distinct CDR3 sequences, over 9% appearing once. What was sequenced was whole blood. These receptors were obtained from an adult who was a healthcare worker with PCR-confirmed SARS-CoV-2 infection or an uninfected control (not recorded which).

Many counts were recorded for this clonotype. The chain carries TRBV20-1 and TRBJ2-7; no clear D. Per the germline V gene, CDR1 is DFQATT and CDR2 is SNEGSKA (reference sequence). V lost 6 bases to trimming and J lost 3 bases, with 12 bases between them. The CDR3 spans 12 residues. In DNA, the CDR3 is TGCAGTGCCTCTCGACGGAACTACGAGCAGTACTTC. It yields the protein CSASRRNYEQYF.

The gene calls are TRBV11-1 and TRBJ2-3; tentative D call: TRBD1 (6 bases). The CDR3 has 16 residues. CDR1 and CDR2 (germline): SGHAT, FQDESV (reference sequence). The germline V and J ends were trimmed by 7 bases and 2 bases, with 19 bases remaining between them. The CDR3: CASNNNRDDFTDTQYF. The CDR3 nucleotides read TGTGCCAGCAACAATAACAGGGATGATTTCACAGATACGCAGTATTTT. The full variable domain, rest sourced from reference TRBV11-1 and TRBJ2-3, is EAEVAQSPRYKITEKSQAVAFWCDPISGHATLYWYRQILGQGPELLVQFQDESVVDDSQLPKDRFSAERLKGVDSTLKIQPAELGDSAMYLCASNNNRDDFTDTQYFGPGTRLTVL.

The CDR3 spells CSARDGRSGGPRNEQFF. Written as DNA, the CDR3 is TGCAGTGCTAGAGATGGCAGGTCGGGAGGGCCTCGGAATGAGCAGTTCTTC. The chain links TRBV20-1 to TRBJ2-1, with 8 nucleotides matching TRBD2. V trimming: 0 bases; J trimming: 7 bases; junction bases outside the gene matches: 14. This CDR3 contains 17 residues. In germline, CDR1 is DFQATT, CDR2 SNEGSKA (reference sequence).

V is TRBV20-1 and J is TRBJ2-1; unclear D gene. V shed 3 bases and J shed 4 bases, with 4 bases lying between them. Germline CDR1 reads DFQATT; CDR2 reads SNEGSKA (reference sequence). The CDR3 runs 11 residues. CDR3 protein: CSARWYNEQFF. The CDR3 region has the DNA TGCAGTGCTAGGTGGTACAATGAGCAGTTCTTC.

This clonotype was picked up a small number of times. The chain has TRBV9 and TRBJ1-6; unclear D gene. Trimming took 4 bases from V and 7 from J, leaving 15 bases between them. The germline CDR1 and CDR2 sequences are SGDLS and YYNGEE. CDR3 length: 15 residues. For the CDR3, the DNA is TGTGCCAGCAGCCTACCCGCAGGAGGGAATTCACCCCTCCACTTT. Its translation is CASSLPAGGNSPLHF.

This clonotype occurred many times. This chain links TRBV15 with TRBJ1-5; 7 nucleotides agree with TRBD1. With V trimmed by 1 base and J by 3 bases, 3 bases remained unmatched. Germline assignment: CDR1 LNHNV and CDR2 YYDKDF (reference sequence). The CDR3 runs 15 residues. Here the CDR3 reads CATSRVDRDNQPQHF. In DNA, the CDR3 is TGTGCCACCAGCAGAGTCGACAGGGACAATCAGCCCCAGCATTTT.

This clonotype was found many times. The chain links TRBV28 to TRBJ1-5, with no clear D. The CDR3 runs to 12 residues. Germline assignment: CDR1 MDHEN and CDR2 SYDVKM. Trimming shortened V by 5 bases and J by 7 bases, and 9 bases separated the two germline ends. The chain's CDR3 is CASSPGNQPQHF. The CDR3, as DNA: TGTGCCAGCAGTCCCGGGAACCAGCCCCAGCATTTT. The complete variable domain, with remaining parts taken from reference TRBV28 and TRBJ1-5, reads DVKVTQSSRYLVKRTGEKVFLECVQDMDHENMFWYRQDPGLGLRLIYFSYDVKMKEKGDIPEGYSVSREKKERFSLILESASTNQTSMYLCASSPGNQPQHFGDGTRLSIL.

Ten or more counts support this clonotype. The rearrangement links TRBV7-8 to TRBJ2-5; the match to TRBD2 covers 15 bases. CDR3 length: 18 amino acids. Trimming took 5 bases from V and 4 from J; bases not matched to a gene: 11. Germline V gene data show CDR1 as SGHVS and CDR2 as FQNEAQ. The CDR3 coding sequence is TGTGCCAGCAGCCCTCGGACTAGCGGGAGGGCGCGGGGAGAGACCCAGTACTTC. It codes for CASSPRTSGRARGETQYF.

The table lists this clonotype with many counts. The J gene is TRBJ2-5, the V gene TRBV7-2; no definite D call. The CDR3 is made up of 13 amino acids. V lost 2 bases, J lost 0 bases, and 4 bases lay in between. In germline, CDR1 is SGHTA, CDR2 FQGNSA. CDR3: CASSLSNQETQYF. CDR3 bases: TGTGCCAGCAGCTTAAGCAACCAAGAGACCCAGTACTTC. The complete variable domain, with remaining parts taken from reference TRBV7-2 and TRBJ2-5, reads GAGVSQSPSNKVTEKGKDVELRCDPISGHTALYWYRQSLGQGLEFLIYFQGNSAPDKSGLPSDRFSAERTGGSVSTLTIQRTQQEDSAVYLCASSLSNQETQYFGPGTRLLVL.

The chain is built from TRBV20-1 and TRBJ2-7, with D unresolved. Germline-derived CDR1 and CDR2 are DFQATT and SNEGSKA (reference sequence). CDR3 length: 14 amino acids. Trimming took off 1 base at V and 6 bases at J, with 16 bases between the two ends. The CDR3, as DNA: TGCAGTGCTAGAGTCCTGGGGAATGAGGTCGAGCAGTACTTC. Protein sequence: CSARVLGNEVEQYF.

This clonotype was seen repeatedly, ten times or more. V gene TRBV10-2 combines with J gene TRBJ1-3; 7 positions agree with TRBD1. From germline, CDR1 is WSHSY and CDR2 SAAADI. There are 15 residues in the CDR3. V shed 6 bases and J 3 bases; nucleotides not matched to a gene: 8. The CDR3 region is CASSPSGGDGNTIYF. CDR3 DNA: TGCGCCAGCAGCCCCTCAGGGGGAGATGGAAACACCATATATTTT.

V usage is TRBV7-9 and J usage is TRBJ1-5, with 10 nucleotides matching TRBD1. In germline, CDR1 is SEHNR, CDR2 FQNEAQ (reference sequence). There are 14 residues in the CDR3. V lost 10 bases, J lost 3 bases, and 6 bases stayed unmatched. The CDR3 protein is CATQGTGDNQPQHF. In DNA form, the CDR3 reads TGTGCCACCCAGGGGACAGGGGACAATCAGCCCCAGCATTTT.

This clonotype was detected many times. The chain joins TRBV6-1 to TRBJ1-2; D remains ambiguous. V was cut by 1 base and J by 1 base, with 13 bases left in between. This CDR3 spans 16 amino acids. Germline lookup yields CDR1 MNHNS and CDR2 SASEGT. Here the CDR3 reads CASSEGHFNFNYGYTF. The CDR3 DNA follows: TGTGCCAGCAGTGAAGGACACTTTAACTTTAACTATGGCTACACCTTC.

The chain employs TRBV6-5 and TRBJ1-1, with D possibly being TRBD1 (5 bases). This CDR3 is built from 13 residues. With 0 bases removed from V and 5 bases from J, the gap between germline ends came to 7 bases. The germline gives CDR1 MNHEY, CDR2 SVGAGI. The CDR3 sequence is CASSYSGVTEAFF. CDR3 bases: TGTGCCAGCAGTTACTCAGGGGTAACTGAAGCTTTCTTT.

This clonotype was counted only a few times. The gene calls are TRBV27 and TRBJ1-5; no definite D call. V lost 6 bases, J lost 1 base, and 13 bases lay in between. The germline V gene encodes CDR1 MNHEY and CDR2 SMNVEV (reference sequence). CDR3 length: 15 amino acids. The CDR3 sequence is CASRIGRSSNQPQHF. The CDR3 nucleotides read TGTGCCAGCAGGATAGGGAGGTCGAGCAATCAGCCCCAGCATTTT.

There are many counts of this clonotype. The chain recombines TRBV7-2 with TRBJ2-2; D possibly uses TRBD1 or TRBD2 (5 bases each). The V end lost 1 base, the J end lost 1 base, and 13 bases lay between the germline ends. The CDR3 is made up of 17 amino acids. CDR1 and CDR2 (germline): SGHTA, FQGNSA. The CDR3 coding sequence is TGTGCCAGCAGCTTAGGTTGGGGACGCAAGAACACCGGGGAGCTGTTTTTT. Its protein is CASSLGWGRKNTGELFF.

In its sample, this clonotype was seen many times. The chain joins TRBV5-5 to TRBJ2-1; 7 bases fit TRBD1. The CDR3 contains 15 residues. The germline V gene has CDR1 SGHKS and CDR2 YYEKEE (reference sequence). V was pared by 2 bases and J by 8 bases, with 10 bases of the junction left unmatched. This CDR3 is CASSLQGLMWDEQFF. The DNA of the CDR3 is TGTGCCAGCAGCTTACAGGGGTTAATGTGGGATGAGCAGTTCTTC.

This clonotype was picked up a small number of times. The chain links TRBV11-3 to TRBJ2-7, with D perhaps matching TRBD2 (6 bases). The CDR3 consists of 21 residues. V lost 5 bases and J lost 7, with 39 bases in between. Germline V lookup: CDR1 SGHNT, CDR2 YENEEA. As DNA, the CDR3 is TGTGCCAGCAGCCCCCATTGGCGGGACGCTTTTCATCGGTTAATGATTAGAGAGCAGTACTTC. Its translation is CASSPHWRDAFHRLMIREQYF. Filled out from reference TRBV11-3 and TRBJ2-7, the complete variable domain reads EAGVVQSPRYKIIEKKQPVAFWCNPISGHNTLYWYLQNLGQGPELLIRYENEEAVDDSQLPKDRFSAERLKGVDSTLKIQPAELGDSAVYLCASSPHWRDAFHRLMIREQYFGPGTRLTVT.

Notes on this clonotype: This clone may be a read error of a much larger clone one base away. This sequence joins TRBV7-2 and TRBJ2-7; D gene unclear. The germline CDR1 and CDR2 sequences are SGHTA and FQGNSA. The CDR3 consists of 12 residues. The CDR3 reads CVSSFNSYEQYF. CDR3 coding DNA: TGTGTCAGCAGCTTTAACAGCTACGAGCAGTACTTC.

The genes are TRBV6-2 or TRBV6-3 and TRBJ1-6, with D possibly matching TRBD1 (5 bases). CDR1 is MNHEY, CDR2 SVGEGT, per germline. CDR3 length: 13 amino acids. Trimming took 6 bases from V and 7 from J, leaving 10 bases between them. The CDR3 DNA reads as TGTGCCAGCAGCCGGGACGGGAATTCACCCCTCCACTTT. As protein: CASSRDGNSPLHF.

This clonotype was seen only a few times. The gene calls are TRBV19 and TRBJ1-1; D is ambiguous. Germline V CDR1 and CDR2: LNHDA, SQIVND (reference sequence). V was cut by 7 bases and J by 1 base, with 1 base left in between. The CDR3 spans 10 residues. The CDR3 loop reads CASKNTEAFF. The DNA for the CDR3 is TGTGCCAGTAAGAACACTGAAGCTTTCTTT.

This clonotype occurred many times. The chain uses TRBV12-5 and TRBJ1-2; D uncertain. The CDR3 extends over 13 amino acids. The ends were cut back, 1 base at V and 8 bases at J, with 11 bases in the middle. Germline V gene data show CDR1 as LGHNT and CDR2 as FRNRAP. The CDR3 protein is CASGLAFREGYTF. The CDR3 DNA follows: TGTGCTAGTGGTTTGGCGTTTAGAGAAGGCTACACCTTC.

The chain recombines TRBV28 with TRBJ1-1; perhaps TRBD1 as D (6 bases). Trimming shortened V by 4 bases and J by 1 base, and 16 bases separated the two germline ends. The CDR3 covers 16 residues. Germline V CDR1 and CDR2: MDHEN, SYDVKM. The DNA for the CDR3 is TGTGCCAGCAGTTCTTTTTGGGGGCAGAAGAACACTGAAGCTTTCTTT. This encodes CASSSFWGQKNTEAFF.

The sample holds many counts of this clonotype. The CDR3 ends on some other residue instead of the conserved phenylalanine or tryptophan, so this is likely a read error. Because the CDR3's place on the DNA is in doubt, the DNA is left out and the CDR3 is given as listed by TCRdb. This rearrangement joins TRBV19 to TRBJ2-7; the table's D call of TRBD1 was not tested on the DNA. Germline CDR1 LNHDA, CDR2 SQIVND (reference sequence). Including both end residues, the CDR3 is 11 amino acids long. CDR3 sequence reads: CASSQDRPLRL.

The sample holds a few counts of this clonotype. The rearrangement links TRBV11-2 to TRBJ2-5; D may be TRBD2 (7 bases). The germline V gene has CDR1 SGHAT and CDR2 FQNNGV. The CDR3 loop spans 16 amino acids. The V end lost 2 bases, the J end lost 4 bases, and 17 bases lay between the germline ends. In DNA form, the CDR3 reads TGTGCCAGCAGCTTAACTGGCGGGGGCGTGGGAGAGACCCAGTACTTC. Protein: CASSLTGGGVGETQYF.

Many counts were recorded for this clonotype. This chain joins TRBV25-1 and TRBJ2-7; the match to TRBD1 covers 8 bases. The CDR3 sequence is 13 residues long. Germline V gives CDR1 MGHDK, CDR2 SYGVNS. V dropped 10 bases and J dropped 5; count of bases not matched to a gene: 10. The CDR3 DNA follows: TGTGCCACACGACAACAGGGGGTCCACGAGCAGTACTTC. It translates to CATRQQGVHEQYF.

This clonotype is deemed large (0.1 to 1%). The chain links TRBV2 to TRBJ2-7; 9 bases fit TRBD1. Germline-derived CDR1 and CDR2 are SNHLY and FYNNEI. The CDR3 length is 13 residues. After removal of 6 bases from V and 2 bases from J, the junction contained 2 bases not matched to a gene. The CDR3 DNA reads TGTGCCAGCAGACGACAGGGGGCCTACGAGCAGTACTTC. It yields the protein CASRRQGAYEQYF.

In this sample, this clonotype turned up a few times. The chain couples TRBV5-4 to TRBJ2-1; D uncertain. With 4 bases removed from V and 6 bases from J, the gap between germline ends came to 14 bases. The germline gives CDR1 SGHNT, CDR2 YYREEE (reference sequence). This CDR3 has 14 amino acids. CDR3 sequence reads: CASSPAVAGNEQFF. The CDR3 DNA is TGTGCCAGCAGCCCCGCGGTAGCCGGCAATGAGCAGTTCTTC.

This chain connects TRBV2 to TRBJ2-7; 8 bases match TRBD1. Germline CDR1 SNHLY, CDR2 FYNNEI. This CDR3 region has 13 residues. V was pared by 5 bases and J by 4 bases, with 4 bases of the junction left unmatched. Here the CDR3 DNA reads TGTGCCAGCAGTCCAGGGGGCGAGTACGAGCAGTACTTC. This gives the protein CASSPGGEYEQYF.

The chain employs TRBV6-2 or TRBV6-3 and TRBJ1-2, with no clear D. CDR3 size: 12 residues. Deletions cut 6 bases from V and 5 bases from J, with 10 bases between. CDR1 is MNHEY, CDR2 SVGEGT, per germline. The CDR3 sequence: CASSQTEYGYTF. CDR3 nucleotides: TGTGCCAGCAGCCAGACGGAGTATGGCTACACCTTC.